This entry is about one T cell receptor beta chain. Antigen: not known. Assay used: immunoSEQ multiplex PCR; TCRdb lists only in-frame clones, some missing. Of about 33,000 clones listed, around 90% are singletons. The CDR3 loop spans 14 amino acids. Trimming left V 0 bases short and J 2 bases short, with 8 bases between. In germline, CDR1 is SGHAT, CDR2 FQDESV (reference sequence). The data were obtained in a study of T cells in localized non-small cell lung cancer. Study-wide points: Within adjacent lung there appeared a median about 54 of the top 100 tumor clones. Tumor showed lower T cell clonality than uninvolved adjacent lung, where it was highest.

This clonotype was sampled from a man between 40 and 70 years old with stage III lung adenocarcinoma. The sequencing here drew on peripheral blood mononuclear cells, taken before any cancer treatment. The gene calls are TRBV11-1 and TRBJ2-7; no firm D call. CDR3 amino acids: CASSLALGTYEQYF. The CDR3 DNA follows: TGTGCCAGCAGCTTAGCCCTTGGGACCTACGAGCAGTACTTC.